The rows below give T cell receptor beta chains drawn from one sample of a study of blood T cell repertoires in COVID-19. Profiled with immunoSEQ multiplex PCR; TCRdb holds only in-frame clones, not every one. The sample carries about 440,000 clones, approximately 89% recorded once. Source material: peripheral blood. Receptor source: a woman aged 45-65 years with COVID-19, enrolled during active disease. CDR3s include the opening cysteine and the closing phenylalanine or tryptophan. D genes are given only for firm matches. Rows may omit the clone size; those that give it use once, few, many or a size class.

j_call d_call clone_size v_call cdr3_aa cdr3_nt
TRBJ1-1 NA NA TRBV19 CASGRNRAGTEAFF TGTGCCAGCGGCAGAAACAGGGCAGGCACTGAAGCTTTCTTT
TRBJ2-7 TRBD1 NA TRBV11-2 CASSLGWDSSYEQYF TGTGCCAGCAGCTTGGGATGGGACAGCTCATACGAGCAGTACTTC
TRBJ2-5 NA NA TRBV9 CASSVTPDRRQETQYF TGTGCCAGCAGCGTTACCCCGGACAGAAGACAAGAGACCCAGTACTTC
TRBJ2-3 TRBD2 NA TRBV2 CASSEGLAITDTQYF TGTGCCAGCAGTGAAGGACTAGCGATAACAGATACGCAGTATTTT
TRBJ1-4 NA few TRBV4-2 CASRQGSNEKLFF TGTGCCAGCAGGCAGGGTAGTAATGAAAAACTGTTTTTT
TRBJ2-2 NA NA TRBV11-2 CASSYLRFFTGELFF TGTGCCAGCAGCTACCTCAGGTTTTTCACCGGGGAGCTGTTTTTT
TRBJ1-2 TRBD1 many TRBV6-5 CASSSGQAEGGYGYTF TGTGCCAGCAGTTCGGGACAGGCCGAGGGTGGCTATGGCTACACCTTC
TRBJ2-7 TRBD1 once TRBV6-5 CASSQGAGPDEQYF TGTGCCAGCAGTCAGGGGGCAGGCCCGGACGAGCAGTACTTC
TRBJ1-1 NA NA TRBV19 CASSPRWGPTEAFF TGTGCCAGTAGCCCACGATGGGGGCCAACTGAAGCTTTCTTT
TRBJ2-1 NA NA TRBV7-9 CASSDPPSYNEQFF TGTGCCAGCAGCGACCCCCCTAGCTACAATGAGCAGTTCTTC
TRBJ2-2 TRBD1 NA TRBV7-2 CASSLLPDRGTGELFF TGTGCCAGCAGCTTGTTACCGGACAGGGGGACCGGGGAGCTGTTTTTT
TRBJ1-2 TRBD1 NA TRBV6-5 CASSPDRDYGYTF TGTGCCAGCAGTCCCGACAGGGACTATGGCTACACCTTC
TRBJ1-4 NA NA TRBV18 CASSPSTNEKLFF TGTGCCAGCTCACCCTCCACTAATGAAAAACTGTTTTTT
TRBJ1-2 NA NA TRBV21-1 CASSKRQLRERENYGYTF TGTGCCAGCAGCAAAAGGCAACTCCGGGAGAGAGAAAACTATGGCTACACCTTC
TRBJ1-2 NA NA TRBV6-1 CASSDLSRDSYGYTF TGTGCCAGCAGTGATTTGAGTCGAGACAGCTATGGCTACACCTTC
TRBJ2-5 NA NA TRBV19 CASSPRRLPLQETQYF TGTGCCAGTAGTCCCCGACGACTACCCCTCCAAGAGACCCAGTACTTC
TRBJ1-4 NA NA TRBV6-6 CASSSPGHPEGVFF TGTGCCAGCAGTTCTCCGGGACACCCCGAGGGTGTGTTTTTT
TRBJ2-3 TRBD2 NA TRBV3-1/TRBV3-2 CASSPLAGASTDTQYF TGTGCCAGCAGCCCTCTAGCGGGGGCCAGCACAGATACGCAGTATTTT
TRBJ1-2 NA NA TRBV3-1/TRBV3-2 CASSHNERIYGYTF TGTGCCAGCAGCCACAATGAGAGAATCTATGGCTACACCTTC
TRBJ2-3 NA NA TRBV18 CASSPTGPDTQYF TGTGCCAGCTCACCCACAGGGCCAGATACGCAGTATTTT
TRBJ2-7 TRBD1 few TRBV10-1 CASSESGQGRGEQYF TGCGCCAGCAGTGAGTCGGGACAGGGAAGAGGCGAGCAGTACTTC
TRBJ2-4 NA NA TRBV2 CASSEQGLISGIQYF TGTGCCAGCAGTGAACAGGGACTCATAAGCGGCATTCAGTACTTC
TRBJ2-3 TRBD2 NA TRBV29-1 CSVGPSGVRTDTQYF TGCAGCGTTGGCCCTAGCGGGGTCCGCACAGATACGCAGTATTTT
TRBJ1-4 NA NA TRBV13 CASSLGLYNEKLFF TGTGCCAGCAGCTTAGGCCTCTATAATGAAAAACTGTTTTTT
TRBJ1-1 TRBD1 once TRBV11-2 CASSLGTGENTEAFF TGTGCCAGCAGCTTAGGTACAGGGGAGAACACTGAAGCTTTCTTT
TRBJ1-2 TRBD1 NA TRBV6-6 CASSRAGTGDDLGGYTF TGTGCCAGCAGTCGAGCCGGGACAGGGGACGACTTGGGGGGCTACACCTTC
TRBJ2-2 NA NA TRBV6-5 CASTPVAGRIGELFF TGTGCCAGCACCCCAGTAGCAGGGCGGATCGGGGAGCTGTTTTTT
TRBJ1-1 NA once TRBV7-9 CASSSQAFF TGTGCCAGCAGCTCTCAAGCTTTCTTT
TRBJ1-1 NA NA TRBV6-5 CASIPRGPTEAFF TGTGCCAGCATCCCCAGGGGCCCCACTGAAGCTTTCTTT